This T cell receptor (beta chain) is from a study of cytomegalovirus exposure and HLA in healthy donors. General observations from the study: A few chains linked to CMV were shown in vitro to be specific for CMV antigens. One later analysis, an examination of the roughly 130 validation repertoires, found that first-cohort TCR clusters tended to co-occur in them. A list of 164 TCR beta chains associated with cytomegalovirus was given.

Generated by immunoSEQ multiplex PCR, the TCRdb table keeps only in-frame clones and is missing some. Among over 45,000 clones listed, over 85% were seen once. Germline CDR1 and CDR2: ENHRY and SYGVKD. V dropped 4 bases and J dropped 9 bases, with 25 bases sitting between them. The CDR3 contains 17 residues. Worth noting for this clone: Its antigen remains unknown.

From the approximately 120-subject validation cohort, which was separate from the roughly 700-subject first cohort, the donors were drawn. This sequence joins TRBV10-3 and TRBJ2-1; tentative D call: TRBD2 (6 bases). The sequence was collected from a young man in good health and CMV-seronegative. The material sequenced was PBMCs. The CDR3 region has the DNA TGTGCCATCAGTGGGGGCAGCCCCGGACTAATTTTCGGTGAGCAGTTCTTC. Its protein product is CAISGGSPGLIFGEQFF.